Below, one T cell receptor beta chain is given with its context. Its specificity is not known. Trimming took 5 bases from V and 4 from J; bases not matched to a gene: 8. The CDR3 contains 16 residues. Germline-derived CDR1 and CDR2 are SGHTA and FQGNSA. The table came from immunoSEQ multiplex PCR; TCRdb's copy has only in-frame clones and leaves some out. The sample lists tens of thousands of clones, roughly 81% occurring once. Antigen-specific CD4+ T cells expanded by the ViraFEST assay with viral peptide pools were then sequenced. When nine to ten days of culture had elapsed, CD4+ T cells were isolated. Every well housed around 2.1 million PBMC, which grew in culture alongside around 10 IU/ml IL-2 and roughly 9.9 ug/ml peptides. The data belong to a study of vaccination effects on CD4 cells after COVID-19. General observations from the study: Substantial clonal contraction characterized both infection- and vaccine-induced clones late after vaccination.

V gene TRBV7-2 combines with J gene TRBJ1-5, with 10 bases that match TRBD1. This TCR was recovered from a human donor who received a COVID-19 vaccine. The source was CD4+ T cells from PBMCs cultured with HCoV-229E spike peptides, collected before COVID-19 vaccination. CDR3 amino acids: CASSKWGQGLNQPQHF. The CDR3 DNA follows: TGTGCCAGCAGCAAATGGGGACAGGGGCTGAATCAGCCCCAGCATTTT.